Described below is a single T cell receptor (beta chain) sequence and its context. This clonotype was observed many times. This clone's antigen is unknown. Base qualities were left out, and no much larger clone turns up one base away. The CDR1 and CDR2 encoded by the germline V gene are SGHTA and FQGNSA. Germline trimming: 1 base from V, 8 bases from J; junction bases outside gene matches: 7. The CDR3 numbers 15 residues from cysteine through phenylalanine. The DNA shown is the 45-base CDR3, in frame from base 1. TCRdb shows the sequencer as Illumina HiSeq 1500. TCRdb reprocessed the public reads (quality trimming at Q25 with fastp, clone calling with MiXCR) and kept in-frame beta chains. Every CDR3 protein is listed once, alongside the most common genes and DNA of its rows. In all, the sample holds 60,000 to 75,000 distinct CDR3 sequences, and 20% to 25% of those were seen once. Jointly, the top ten make up around 79% of the sample.

This sample is part of a study of T cell repertoires in cytomegalovirus infection (dated by TCRdb to about 2019). Turning to the overall study: The HLA type of each donor mattered for the analysis, because public TCR beta signatures pointed to carriage of CMV infection along with the matching HLA type. The paper's findings and limits, for the study overall: In both this cohort and an independent roughly 350-donor cohort, the cumulative frequency of public TCR beta family members distinguished carriers of CMV infection plus the relevant HLA type. In the ex vivo response, HLA-C-restricted CMV-specific TCR beta clonotypes were dominant, and in two of eight donors the single most frequent clonotype came from this HLA-C-restricted group.

Recombination joined TRBV7-2 with TRBJ2-1; 8 junctional bases match TRBD2. This TCR derives from a human donor in good health (CMV status not recorded). Some clones in this sample may be carry-over from other donors' samples. The sequencing input was PBMCs, sequenced either directly or after in vitro stimulation (not recorded which). The sequenced DNA is TGTGCCAGCAGCTTAGAACCAGCGGGAGTCCATGAGCAGTTCTTC. This codes for CASSLEPAGVHEQFF. The reference TRBV7-2 and TRBJ2-1 proteins fill in what lies around the CDR3, so the full variable domain reads GAGVSQSPSNKVTEKGKDVELRCDPISGHTALYWYRQSLGQGLEFLIYFQGNSAPDKSGLPSDRFSAERTGGSVSTLTIQRTQQEDSAVYLCASSLEPAGVHEQFFGPGTRLTVL.